The 4 T cell receptor beta chains below were found in one sample sequenced in a study of blood T cell repertoires in COVID-19. The protocol was immunoSEQ multiplex PCR, while the TCRdb copy is restricted to in-frame clones and leaves out a portion. The data hold roughly 150,000 clones, with around 88% observed a single time. Material for sequencing was peripheral blood. The source of these receptors is a human donor in a cohort sampled during active COVID-19.

This clone occurred a few times. The rearrangement uses TRBV6-5 and TRBJ2-2; 8 nucleotides match TRBD2. Germline trimming cut 2 bases from V and 9 bases from J; bases unmatched to any gene: 5. The CDR3 extends over 14 amino acids. Germline CDR1 and CDR2: MNHEY and SVGAGI. CDR3 sequence: CASSYQTSARELFF. DNA of the CDR3: TGTGCCAGCAGTTACCAGACTAGCGCCCGGGAGCTGTTTTTT.

This chain links TRBV7-9 with TRBJ1-1, with 9 bases fitting TRBD1. V trimming: 6 bases; J trimming: 10 bases; junction bases outside the gene matches: 9. Germline CDR1 SEHNR, CDR2 FQNEAQ (reference sequence). CDR3 length: 13 amino acids. The CDR3 loop is CASSSQGAHGAFF. In DNA form, the CDR3 reads TGTGCCAGCAGTTCACAGGGGGCGCACGGAGCTTTCTTT.

This chain uses TRBV3-1 (or the pseudogene TRBV3-2) with TRBJ1-6; 11 bases agree with TRBD1. The trim removed 5 bases at V and 5 bases at J, leaving 8 bases unmatched. Germline CDR1 LGHDT, CDR2 YNNKEL (reference sequence). The CDR3 is 17 residues long. CDR3 amino acids: CASSDGTGGRHNSPLHF. CDR3 nucleotide sequence: TGTGCCAGCAGCGACGGGACAGGGGGGCGGCATAATTCACCCCTCCACTTT.

The rearrangement joins TRBV6-5 to TRBJ2-3; TRBD2 might be the D (5 bases). Trimming took off 6 bases at V and 0 bases at J, with 13 bases between the two ends. Germline values: CDR1 MNHEY, CDR2 SVGAGI. CDR3 length: 15 residues. CDR3 amino acids: CASRPSLPSTDTQYF. CDR3 DNA sequence: TGTGCCAGCAGACCTAGCCTACCTAGCACAGATACGCAGTATTTT.